The T cell receptor beta chain under discussion was sequenced for a study of T-cell reconstitution after alpha-beta-depleted transplantation in children. For TCRbeta, the library was prepared with unique molecular identifiers. Via MiXCR, TCRdb re-called the PCR reads, giving one row per CDR3 protein. The sample includes around 410,000 distinct CDR3 sequences, 11% seen only once; the top ten take 4.5% to 6.5%. The clonotype was recovered from a human donor who donated a stem cell graft to a child with acute myeloid leukemia. The source was PBMCs from the stem cell graft donor, collected from the stem cell graft.

CDR3 sequence: CSAPYLGGGVQETQYF. In DNA form, the CDR3 reads TGCAGTGCTCCTTACTTAGGGGGGGGGGTCCAAGAGACCCAGTACTTC. The rearrangement joins TRBV20-1 to TRBJ2-5; D perhaps matches TRBD2 (7 bases). The V and J ends lost 5 bases and 1 base respectively, with 20 bases between them. This CDR3 region has 16 residues. The V gene's germline CDR1 is DFQATT and CDR2 SNEGSKA (reference sequence).